This TCR beta chain was captured by sequencing in a study of shared clonotypes between healthy human individuals. Produced via immunoSEQ multiplex PCR; TCRdb's table is partial and in-frame only. There are approximately 2,200,000 clones in the sample; 85% to 95% occur only once, and about 1.8% lies in the top ten. Selected positively for CCR7 and CD45RO-negative, naive CD8 cells excluded terminally differentiated effector memory CD45RA+ cells. The TCR originated in a man between 18 and 35 years old in good health. Some clones in this sample may be carry-over from other donors' samples. The sequenced sample consisted of naive CD8+ T cells from PBMCs.

The CDR3 bases are TGTGCCAGCAGCGTAGGGATGAGAGCCACTGAAGCTTTCTTT. Its protein is CASSVGMRATEAFF. The chain couples TRBV9 to TRBJ1-1; D gene ambiguous. The CDR3 contains 14 residues. Germline values: CDR1 SGDLS, CDR2 YYNGEE. Trimming stripped 0 bases from V and 4 bases from J, with 10 bases between.